This TCR beta chain stems from a study of T cells in Graves' hyperthyroidism and ophthalmopathy (dated by TCRdb to about 2019). At the level of the whole study: Peripheral blood was collected at initial diagnosis, before any treatment. To identify distinguishing TCR V-J signatures, a discovery cohort of about 100 patients was used, comprising 43 with Graves' ophthalmopathy and around 60 with stable Graves' hyperthyroidism. Prospective prediction of ophthalmopathy was tested in an independent validation cohort consisting of 18 to 20 hyperthyroidism patients and about 17 patients who later progressed to ophthalmopathy. The 90 or so discovery patients were randomly split 7:3 into training and test sets. In about 6 Graves' hyperthyroidism patients, the study also compared T-cell repertoires from thyroid tissue with T-cell repertoires from blood. Once sampling was done, hyperthyroidism patients were given methimazole at a starting dose of 30 mg daily, whereas ophthalmopathy patients were given high-dose intravenous methylprednisolone. The paper describes TCR Vbeta CDR3 sequencing of 140 or so peripheral blood samples, made up of some 40 ophthalmopathy patients, 70 to 75 hyperthyroidism patients and roughly 17 progressor patients.

What the work shows at the level of the full study, not this receptor alone: Sample size was not statistically predetermined, and investigators were not blinded to group allocation. A model built on a 13 V-J signature distinguished ophthalmopathy from stable hyperthyroidism, reaching 85% to 90% sensitivity and 81.08% specificity in cross-validation and 80%/75% in testing. Most expanded thyroid clonotypes (frequency above 0.001) were also detected in blood, a finding suggesting that blood repertoires may reflect thyroid immune responses. In validation, the model predicted progression to ophthalmopathy with 55% to 71% sensitivity and 72.22% specificity, a median of 6.5 months before onset.

This clonotype was seen repeatedly, ten times or more. It has no known antigen specificity. No base-level quality is on record; no much larger clone is a single base apart. The TCR beta CDR3 regions were amplified from the RNA transcripts. A first-round RT-PCR of the TCR CDR3 used the HTBI primer set with the Qiagen OneStep RT-PCR kit. Libraries were constructed in a second round of multiplex PCR, after which size selection and purification were carried out. The libraries were sequenced on an Illumina HiSeq2000 using paired-end 100 bp reads. The paper's data handling went like this. Raw data were processed with SOAPnuke, discarding reads with adapters, uncalled bases, mean Phred below 15, or no exact constant-primer or identifier match. High-quality paired reads were merged using COPE v1.2.5, and each unique nucleotide sequence was defined as a clonotype. Clonotypes were aligned to IMGT TRBV, TRBD and TRBJ reference segments using MiTCR v1.1. Only V-J combinations with frequency above 0.0001, covering 98% to 99.2% of repertoires, were analysed. A TCS score was defined as the ratio between F50 (clonal expansion) and ExV (chaos), using BLOSUM62-based TCRdist between CDR3 peptides within each V-J. Welch's t-statistics and random forest reduced around 550 V-J features to some 14, which were used in a naive Bayes classifier (R e1071). TCRdb reran the public reads through fastp at Q25 and MiXCR, keeping productive beta chains. Rows merge per CDR3 protein into single entries with the most common DNA and genes. The V and J calls here are based on TCRdb, not the publication. The sample contains under 400,000 distinct CDR3 sequences, roughly 15% of them found a single time. The top ten hold around a third of the sample.

The CDR3 spans 13 residues, from the cysteine through the phenylalanine. Only the CDR3 region is kept as DNA, spanning 39 bases read in frame from base 1. Via the germline V gene, CDR1 is SGHTA and CDR2 FQGNSA. For this chain, trimming is 3 bases at the V end and 4 bases at the J end, and the number of junction bases without a gene match is 2. A patient counted as having stable Graves' hyperthyroidism if no progression to ophthalmopathy occurred over 18 months of follow-up. Hyperthyroidism patients were newly diagnosed, with disease duration under 2 months, and aged 18 to 65 years. Patients with uncontrolled infections, other autoimmune diseases, pregnancy or lactation were excluded. Diagnoses relied on clinical symptoms, serum thyroxine and TRAb, thyroid ultrasound and orbital computed tomography. PBMCs were separated from under 12 ml of fresh peripheral blood using Ficoll-Paque density gradient centrifugation. Total RNA was extracted with Trizol reagent, and quality was checked on an Agilent 2100 Bioanalyzer.

Sequenced material: blood. The rearranged segments are TRBV7-2 and TRBJ1-2; TRBD1 aligns with 7 central bases. This clonotype originated in a man aged 30 to 45 with Graves' hyperthyroidism. The CDR3 sequence is CASSLGQFYGYTF. Read as DNA, the sequence is TGTGCCAGCAGCTTGGGACAGTTCTATGGCTACACCTTC.